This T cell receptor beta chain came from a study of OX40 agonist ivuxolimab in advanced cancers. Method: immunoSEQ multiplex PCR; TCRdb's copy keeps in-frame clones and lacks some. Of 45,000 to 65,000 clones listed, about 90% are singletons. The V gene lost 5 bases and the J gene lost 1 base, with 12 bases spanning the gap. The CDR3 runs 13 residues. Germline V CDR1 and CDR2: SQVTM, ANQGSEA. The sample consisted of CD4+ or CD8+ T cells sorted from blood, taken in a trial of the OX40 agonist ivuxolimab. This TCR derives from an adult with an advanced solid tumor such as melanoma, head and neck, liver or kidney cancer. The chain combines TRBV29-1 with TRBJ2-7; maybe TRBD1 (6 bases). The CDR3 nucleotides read TGCAGCGTTACGCAGGGGTTATCCTACGAGCAGTACTTC. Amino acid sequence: CSVTQGLSYEQYF.